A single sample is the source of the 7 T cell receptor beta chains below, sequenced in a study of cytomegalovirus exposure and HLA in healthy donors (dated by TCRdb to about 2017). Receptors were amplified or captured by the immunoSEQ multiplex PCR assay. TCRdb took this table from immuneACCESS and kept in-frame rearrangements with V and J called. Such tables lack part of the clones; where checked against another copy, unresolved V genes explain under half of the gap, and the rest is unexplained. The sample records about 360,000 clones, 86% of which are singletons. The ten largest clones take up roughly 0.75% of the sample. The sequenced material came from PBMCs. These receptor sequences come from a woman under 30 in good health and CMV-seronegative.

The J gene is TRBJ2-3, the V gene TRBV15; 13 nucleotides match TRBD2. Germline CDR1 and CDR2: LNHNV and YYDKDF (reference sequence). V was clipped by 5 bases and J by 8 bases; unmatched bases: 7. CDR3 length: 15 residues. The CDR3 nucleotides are TGTGCCACCAGCGAACTAGCGGGGGGGCTAGGTACGCAGTATTTT. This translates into CATSELAGGLGTQYF.

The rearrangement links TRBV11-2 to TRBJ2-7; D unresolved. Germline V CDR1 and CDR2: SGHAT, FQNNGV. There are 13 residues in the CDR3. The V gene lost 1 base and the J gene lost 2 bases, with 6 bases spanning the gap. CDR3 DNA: TGTGCCAGCAGCTTAGTAACAGCCTACGAGCAGTACTTC. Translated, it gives CASSLVTAYEQYF. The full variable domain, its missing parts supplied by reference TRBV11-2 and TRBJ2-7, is EAGVAQSPRYKIIEKRQSVAFWCNPISGHATLYWYQQILGQGPKLLIQFQNNGVVDDSQLPKDRFSAERLKGVDSTLKIQPAKLEDSAVYLCASSLVTAYEQYFGPGTRLTVT.

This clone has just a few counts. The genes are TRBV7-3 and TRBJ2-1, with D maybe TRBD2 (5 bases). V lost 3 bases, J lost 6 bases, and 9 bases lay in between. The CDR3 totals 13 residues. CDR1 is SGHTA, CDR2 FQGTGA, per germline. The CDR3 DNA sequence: TGTGCCAGCAGCTTCGAGCGGCGCAATGAGCAGTTCTTC. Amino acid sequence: CASSFERRNEQFF.

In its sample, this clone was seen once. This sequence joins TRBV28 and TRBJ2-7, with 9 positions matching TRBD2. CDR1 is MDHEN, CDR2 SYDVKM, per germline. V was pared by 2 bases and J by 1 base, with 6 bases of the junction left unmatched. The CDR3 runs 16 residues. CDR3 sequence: CASSLASGGLSYEQYF. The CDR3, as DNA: TGTGCCAGCAGTTTAGCCAGCGGGGGGCTTTCCTACGAGCAGTACTTC. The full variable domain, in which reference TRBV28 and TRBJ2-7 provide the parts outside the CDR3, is DVKVTQSSRYLVKRTGEKVFLECVQDMDHENMFWYRQDPGLGLRLIYFSYDVKMKEKGDIPEGYSVSREKKERFSLILESASTNQTSMYLCASSLASGGLSYEQYFGPGTRLTVT.

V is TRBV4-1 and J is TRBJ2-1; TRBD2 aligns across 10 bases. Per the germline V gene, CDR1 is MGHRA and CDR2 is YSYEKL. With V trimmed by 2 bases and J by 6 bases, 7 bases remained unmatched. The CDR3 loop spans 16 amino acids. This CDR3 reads CASSQLTGLAANEQFF. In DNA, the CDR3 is TGCGCCAGCAGCCAACTTACAGGACTAGCGGCCAATGAGCAGTTCTTC.

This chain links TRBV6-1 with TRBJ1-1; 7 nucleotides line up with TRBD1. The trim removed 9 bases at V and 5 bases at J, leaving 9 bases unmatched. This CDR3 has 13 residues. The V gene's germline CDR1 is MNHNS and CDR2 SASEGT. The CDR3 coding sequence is TGTGCCAGTTCGACAGGGATAAAAACTGAAGCTTTCTTT. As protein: CASSTGIKTEAFF.

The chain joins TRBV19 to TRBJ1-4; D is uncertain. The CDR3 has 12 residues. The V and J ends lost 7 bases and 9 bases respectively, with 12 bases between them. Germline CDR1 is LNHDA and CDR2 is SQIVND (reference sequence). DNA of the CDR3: TGTGCCAGTAAGGAGACCGCTCAAAAACTGTTTTTT. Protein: CASKETAQKLFF.